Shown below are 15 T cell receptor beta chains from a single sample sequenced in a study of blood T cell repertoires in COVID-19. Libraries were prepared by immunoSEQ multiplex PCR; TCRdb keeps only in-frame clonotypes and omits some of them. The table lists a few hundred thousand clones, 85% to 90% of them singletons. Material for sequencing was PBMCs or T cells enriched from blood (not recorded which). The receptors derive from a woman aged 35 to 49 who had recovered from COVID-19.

CDR3 residues: CASSVQGYGYTF. The DNA for the CDR3 is TGTGCCAGCAGCGTACAGGGATACGGCTACACCTTC. The chain carries TRBV5-6 and TRBJ1-2; a weak D match, TRBD1 (6 bases). This CDR3 has 12 residues. The V end was cut by 4 bases, the J end by 8 bases, with 12 bases between. Germline V gene data show CDR1 as SGHDT and CDR2 as YYEEEE. The variable domain in full, completed from reference TRBV5-6 and TRBJ1-2, reads DAGVTQSPTHLIKTRGQQVTLRCSPKSGHDTVSWYQQALGQGPQFIFQYYEEEERQRGNFPDRFSGHQFPNYSSELNVNALLLGDSALYLCASSVQGYGYTFGSGTRLTVV.

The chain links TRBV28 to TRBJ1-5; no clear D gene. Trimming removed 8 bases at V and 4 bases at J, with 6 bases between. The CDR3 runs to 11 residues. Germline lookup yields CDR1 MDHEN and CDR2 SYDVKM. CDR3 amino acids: CASGQNQPQHF. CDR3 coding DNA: TGTGCCAGCGGTCAGAATCAGCCCCAGCATTTT. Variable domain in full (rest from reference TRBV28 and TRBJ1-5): DVKVTQSSRYLVKRTGEKVFLECVQDMDHENMFWYRQDPGLGLRLIYFSYDVKMKEKGDIPEGYSVSREKKERFSLILESASTNQTSMYLCASGQNQPQHFGDGTRLSIL.

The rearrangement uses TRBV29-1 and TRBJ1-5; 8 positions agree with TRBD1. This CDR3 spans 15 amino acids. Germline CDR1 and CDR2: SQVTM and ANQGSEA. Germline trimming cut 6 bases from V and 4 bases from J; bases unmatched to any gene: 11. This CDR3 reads CSVLTTTGGNQPQHF. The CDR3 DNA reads TGCAGCGTGCTAACCACCACAGGGGGTAATCAGCCCCAGCATTTT.

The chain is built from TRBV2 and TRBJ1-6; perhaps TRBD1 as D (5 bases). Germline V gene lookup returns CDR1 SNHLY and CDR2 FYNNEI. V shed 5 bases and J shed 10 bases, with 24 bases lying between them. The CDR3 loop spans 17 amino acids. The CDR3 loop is CASSLNPRSSGGSPLHF. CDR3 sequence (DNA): TGTGCCAGCAGTCTAAATCCGCGCTCAAGCGGGGGATCACCCCTCCACTTT.

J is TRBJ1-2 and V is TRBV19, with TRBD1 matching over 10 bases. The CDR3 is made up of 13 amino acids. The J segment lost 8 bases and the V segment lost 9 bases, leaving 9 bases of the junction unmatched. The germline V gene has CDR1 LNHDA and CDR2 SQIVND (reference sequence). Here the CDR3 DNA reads TGTGCCAGCCGGACAGGGGGTGTGTGGGGCTACACCTTC. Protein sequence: CASRTGGVWGYTF.

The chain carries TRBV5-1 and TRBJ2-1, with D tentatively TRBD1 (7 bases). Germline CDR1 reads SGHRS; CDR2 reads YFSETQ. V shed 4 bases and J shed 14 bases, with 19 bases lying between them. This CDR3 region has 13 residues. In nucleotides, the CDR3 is TGCGCCAGCAGCCCAGGGGGGTCGTTTAAGAAGTTCTTC. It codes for CASSPGGSFKKFF.

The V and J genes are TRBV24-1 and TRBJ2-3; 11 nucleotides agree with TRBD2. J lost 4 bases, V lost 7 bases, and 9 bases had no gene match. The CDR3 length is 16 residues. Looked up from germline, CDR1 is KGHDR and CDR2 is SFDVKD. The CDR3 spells CATSSTSGSLPDTQYF. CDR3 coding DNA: TGTGCCACCAGCAGCACTAGCGGGAGTCTGCCAGATACGCAGTATTTT.

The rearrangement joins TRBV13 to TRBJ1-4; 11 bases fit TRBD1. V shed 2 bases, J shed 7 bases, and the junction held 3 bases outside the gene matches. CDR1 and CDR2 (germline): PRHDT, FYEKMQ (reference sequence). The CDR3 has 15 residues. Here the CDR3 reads CASSLRTGGGEKLFF. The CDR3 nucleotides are TGTGCCAGCAGCTTACGGACAGGGGGCGGTGAAAAACTGTTTTTT.

CDR3 DNA: TGTGCCAGCTCAGCTCCAGGGGGCGGCACTGAAGCTTTCTTT. Translated: CASSAPGGGTEAFF. The chain links TRBV7-8 to TRBJ1-1; 8 bases are a match to TRBD1. This CDR3 has 14 amino acids. V lost 8 bases and J lost 4; bases outside the gene matches: 9. CDR1 and CDR2 from the germline V gene are SGHVS and FQNEAQ.

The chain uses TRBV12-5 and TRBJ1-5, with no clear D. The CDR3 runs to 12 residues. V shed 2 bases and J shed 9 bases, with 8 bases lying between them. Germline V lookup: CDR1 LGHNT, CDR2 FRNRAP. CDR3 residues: CASGLPTGPQHF. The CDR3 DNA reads TGTGCTAGTGGTTTGCCCACGGGGCCCCAGCATTTT.

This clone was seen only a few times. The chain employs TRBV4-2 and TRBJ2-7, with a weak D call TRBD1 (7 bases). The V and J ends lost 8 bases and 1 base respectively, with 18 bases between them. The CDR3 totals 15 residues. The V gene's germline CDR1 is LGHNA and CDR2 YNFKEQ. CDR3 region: CASAQGGGSSYEQYF. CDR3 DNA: TGTGCCAGCGCGCAGGGGGGAGGCTCTTCCTACGAGCAGTACTTC.

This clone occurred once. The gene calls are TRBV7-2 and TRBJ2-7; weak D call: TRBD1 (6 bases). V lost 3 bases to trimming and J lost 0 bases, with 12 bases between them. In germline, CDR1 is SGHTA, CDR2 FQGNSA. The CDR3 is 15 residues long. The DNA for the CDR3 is TGTGCCAGCAGCTTGGGGACACGCGCCTCCTACGAGCAGTACTTC. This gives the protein CASSLGTRASYEQYF.

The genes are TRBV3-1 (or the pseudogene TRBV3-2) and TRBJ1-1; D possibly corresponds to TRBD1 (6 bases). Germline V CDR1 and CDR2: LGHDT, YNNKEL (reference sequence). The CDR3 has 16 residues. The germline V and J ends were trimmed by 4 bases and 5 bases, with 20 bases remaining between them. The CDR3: CASSPSGQTKGTEAFF. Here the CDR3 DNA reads TGTGCCAGCAGCCCGTCAGGACAGACTAAGGGGACTGAAGCTTTCTTT.

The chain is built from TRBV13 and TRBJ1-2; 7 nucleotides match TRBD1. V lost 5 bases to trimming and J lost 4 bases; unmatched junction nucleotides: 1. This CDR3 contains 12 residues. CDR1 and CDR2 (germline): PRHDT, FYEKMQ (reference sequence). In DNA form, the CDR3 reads TGTGCCAGCAGCCCAGGGGGCTATGGCTACACCTTC. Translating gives CASSPGGYGYTF.

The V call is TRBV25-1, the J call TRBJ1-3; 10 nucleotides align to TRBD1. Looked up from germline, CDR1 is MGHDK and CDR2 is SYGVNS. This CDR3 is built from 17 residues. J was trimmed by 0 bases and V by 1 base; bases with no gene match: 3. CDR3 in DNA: TGTGCCAGCAGTGAATTCCGACAGGGGGCCTCTGGAAACACCATATATTTT. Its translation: CASSEFRQGASGNTIYF. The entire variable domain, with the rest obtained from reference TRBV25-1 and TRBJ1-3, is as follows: EADIYQTPRYLVIGTGKKITLECSQTMGHDKMYWYQQDPGMELHLIHYSYGVNSTEKGDLSSESTVSRIRTEHFPLTLESARPSHTSQYLCASSEFRQGASGNTIYFGEGSWLTVV.